The 8 T cell receptor beta chains in this list originate from one sample, sequenced in a study of blood T cells in healthy people across ages. The use of a sample-barcoded 5' primer and a J-beta primer mix characterized a second PCR of about 7 to 12 cycles. MiXCR, applied by TCRdb to the 5' RACE reads, yields one record per CDR3 protein. Here the sample spans 710,000 or so distinct CDR3 sequences, over 20% being singletons. Sequenced sample: blood. The receptors come from a man between 65 and 85 years old in good health.

The gene calls are TRBV5-1 and TRBJ1-1; possibly TRBD1 for D (6 bases). The CDR3 is made up of 14 amino acids. With 7 bases removed from V and 4 bases from J, the gap between germline ends came to 17 bases. Germline CDR1 SGHRS, CDR2 YFSETQ. Here the CDR3 reads CASGDTGSSTEAFF. CDR3 coding DNA: TGCGCCAGCGGGGACACAGGGTCCAGCACTGAAGCTTTCTTT.

This clonotype was observed many times. This chain joins TRBV20-1 and TRBJ1-4, with TRBD1 matching 7 bases. Trimming removed 0 bases from V and 8 bases from J; junction bases left unmatched: 9. The CDR3 sequence is 15 residues long. The V gene's germline CDR1 is DFQATT and CDR2 SNEGSKA (reference sequence). The CDR3 sequence is CSARDPNRGNEKLFF. The CDR3, as DNA: TGCAGTGCTAGAGATCCCAACAGGGGAAACGAAAAACTGTTTTTT.

V usage is TRBV27 and J usage is TRBJ2-3; 10 bases match TRBD2. CDR1 and CDR2 (germline): MNHEY, SMNVEV (reference sequence). With 5 bases clipped from V and 6 bases from J, the junction kept 14 bases outside the gene matches. CDR3 length equals 17 residues. The CDR3 DNA is TGTGCCAGCAGTCCACAACTAGCGGGGACCGAGTTCGATACGCAGTATTTT. Protein: CASSPQLAGTEFDTQYF.

This clonotype was detected ten times or more. This chain connects TRBV19 to TRBJ2-1; a weak D match, TRBD1 (6 bases). Germline loops: CDR1 LNHDA, CDR2 SQIVND (reference sequence). Trimming left V 5 bases short and J 7 bases short, with 15 bases between. The CDR3 sequence is 14 residues long. DNA of the CDR3: TGTGCCAGTAGTTCTGGCCGGGACATTAATGAGCAGTTCTTC. It specifies CASSSGRDINEQFF.

This clonotype was detected a few times. The chain recombines TRBV12-3 or TRBV12-4 with TRBJ2-5; 10 bases align to TRBD1. The tail of the sequence fits TRBJ2-1 better, so the J call may be wrong. CDR3 length: 15 residues. This CDR3 reads CASLRRGTGDGEQFF. The CDR3 DNA sequence: TGTGCCAGCCTCCGCCGCGGGACAGGGGATGGTGAGCAGTTCTTC.

This clonotype was seen a few times. The chain combines TRBV28 with TRBJ2-5, with TRBD2 matching over 12 bases. This CDR3 region has 16 residues. The J segment lost 5 bases and the V segment lost 0 bases, leaving 4 bases of the junction unmatched. The germline V gene encodes CDR1 MDHEN and CDR2 SYDVKM. In DNA, the CDR3 is TGTGCCAGCAGTTTATGGCTAGCGGGGGGGCATGAGACCCAGTACTTC. The encoded protein is CASSLWLAGGHETQYF.

This clonotype was detected once. The chain has TRBV12-3 or TRBV12-4 and TRBJ2-1; D is uncertain. This CDR3 has 12 amino acids. The V end lost 6 bases, the J end lost 9 bases, and 12 bases lay between the germline ends. The CDR3 region has the DNA TGTGCCAGCAGCGGTCGGTTGAGTGAGCAGTTCTTC. Its translation: CASSGRLSEQFF.

The J gene is TRBJ1-2, the V gene TRBV28, with D uncertain. CDR3 length equals 14 residues. Germline CDR1 MDHEN, CDR2 SYDVKM. Between the trimmed V and J ends, which lost 5 bases and 5 bases, there was a span of 15 bases. The CDR3 DNA reads TGTGCCAGCAGTCCCCTTGAGGGCGGATATGGCTACACCTTC. As protein: CASSPLEGGYGYTF.